These 19 T cell receptor beta chains share one sample of origin, sequenced in a study of T-cell reconstitution after alpha-beta-depleted transplantation in children. Library preparation (for TCRbeta) was performed with unique molecular identifiers. Via MiXCR, TCRdb re-called the PCR reads, giving one row per CDR3 protein. The sample includes around 200,000 distinct CDR3 sequences, 11% of them seen just once. The source material was PBMCs, sampled before TCRalphabeta/CD19-depleted stem cell transplant. The source of these receptors is a child younger than two with acute myeloid leukemia, due to receive a stem cell transplant.

This clonotype appeared many times. The chain employs TRBV11-3 and TRBJ2-2; D not resolved. The CDR3 length is 13 residues. Germline V gene sequence: CDR1 SGHNT, CDR2 YENEEA. Between the trimmed V and J ends, which lost 4 bases and 8 bases, there was a span of 11 bases. As DNA, the CDR3 is TGTGCCAGCAGCTCTTATCGGAGTGGGGAGCTGTTTTTT. It encodes CASSSYRSGELFF.

This clonotype showed up just a few times. The chain combines TRBV29-1 with TRBJ1-2; TRBD1 matches at 7 bases. The V gene's germline CDR1 is SQVTM and CDR2 ANQGSEA. V shed 4 bases, J shed 1 base, and the junction held 9 bases outside the gene matches. The CDR3 has 15 amino acids. The CDR3 nucleotides read TGCAGCGTTGGGGGCCCTTACAGGGGTAACTATGGCTACACCTTC. It codes for CSVGGPYRGNYGYTF. The variable domain in full, completed from reference TRBV29-1 and TRBJ1-2, reads SAVISQKPSRDICQRGTSLTIQCQVDSQVTMMFWYRQQPGQSLTLIATANQGSEATYESGFVIDKFPISRPNLTFSTLTVSNMSPEDSSIYLCSVGGPYRGNYGYTFGSGTRLTVV.

This clonotype was counted many times. This sequence joins TRBV30 and TRBJ1-1; D unclear. Germline values: CDR1 GTSNPN, CDR2 SVGIG (reference sequence). V lost 2 bases to trimming and J lost 4 bases, with 8 bases between them. CDR3 length: 12 amino acids. DNA of the CDR3: TGTGCCTGGAGTTTCGGCATCACTGAAGCTTTCTTT. It translates to CAWSFGITEAFF.

This clonotype occurred many times. This chain joins TRBV2 and TRBJ2-3; 7 nucleotides align to TRBD1. The CDR3 sequence is 15 residues long. CDR1 and CDR2 from the germline V gene are SNHLY and FYNNEI. J was trimmed by 2 bases and V by 6 bases; bases with no gene match: 8. The CDR3 DNA follows: TGTGCCAGCAGGAAGGGACAGTTGTACACAGATACGCAGTATTTT. Its protein is CASRKGQLYTDTQYF.

The chain is built from TRBV12-3 or TRBV12-4 and TRBJ2-5; 7 nucleotides align to TRBD2. CDR3 length: 15 amino acids. Trimming took 5 bases from V and 1 from J; bases not matched to a gene: 7. CDR3 nucleotides: TGTGCCAGCAGTCCCCGGGTAGCGGGCCAAGAGACCCAGTACTTC. Residues: CASSPRVAGQETQYF.

This clonotype has ten or more counts. This rearrangement joins TRBV15 to TRBJ1-6; the D is unclear. The germline V gene has CDR1 LNHNV and CDR2 YYDKDF (reference sequence). V lost 0 bases and J lost 9, with 9 bases in between. This CDR3 spans 14 amino acids. In nucleotides, the CDR3 is TGTGCCACCAGCAGAGAAGGACTCGGTTCACCCCTCCACTTT. Its translation: CATSREGLGSPLHF.

A remark on this clonotype: Since a much larger clone is just one base distant, this may be a read error. This rearrangement joins TRBV11-1 to TRBJ2-2, with D perhaps TRBD1 (6 bases). Germline lookup yields CDR1 SGHAT and CDR2 FQDESV (reference sequence). The CDR3 is 13 residues long. V gave up 5 bases and J gave up 6 bases, with 10 bases separating them. Written as DNA, the CDR3 is TGTGCCAGCAGCCCACAGGGTTCCGGGGAGCTGTTTTTT. This encodes CASSPQGSGELFF.

The chain links TRBV5-4 to TRBJ1-1, with no clear D. Germline CDR1 reads SGHNT; CDR2 reads YYREEE (reference sequence). V lost 0 bases to trimming and J lost 0 bases, with 6 bases between them. This CDR3 comprises 14 residues. In DNA form, the CDR3 reads TGTGCCAGCAGCTTGGAGGACCTGAACACTGAAGCTTTCTTT. As protein: CASSLEDLNTEAFF.

Regarding this clonotype: This may come from a read error, since a much larger clone is one base off. The chain has TRBV6-6 and TRBJ1-1; D not resolved. The CDR3 is 18 residues long. Germline V CDR1 and CDR2: MNHNY, SVGAGI (reference sequence). In nucleotides, the CDR3 is TGTACCGGCAGTTCACTTCACACAACCGCCGCCATGAACACTGAAGCTTTCTTT. It is translated as CTGSSLHTTAAMNTEAFF.

Many counts were recorded for this clonotype. The V call is TRBV5-1, the J call TRBJ2-1; no definite D call. V dropped 2 bases and J dropped 8 bases, with 14 bases sitting between them. Germline CDR1 SGHRS, CDR2 YFSETQ. The CDR3 covers 14 residues. The CDR3 loop is CASSFGVPVHEQFF. The CDR3, as DNA: TGCGCCAGCAGCTTTGGGGTACCGGTACATGAGCAGTTCTTC.

This clonotype was seen at least ten times. The rearrangement uses TRBV30 and TRBJ1-1; perhaps TRBD1 as D (5 bases). The CDR3 is made up of 11 amino acids. Per germline, CDR1 GTSNPN and CDR2 SVGIG (reference sequence). V lost 3 bases, J lost 4 bases, and 6 bases lay in between. CDR3 protein: CAWSQGTEAFF. DNA of the CDR3: TGTGCCTGGAGCCAGGGCACTGAAGCTTTCTTT.

On this clonotype itself: An end of the junction differs from the germline gene, which may be a read error. The chain uses TRBV5-5 and TRBJ2-3, with D tentatively TRBD2 (5 bases). The CDR3 spans 14 residues. CDR1 and CDR2 from the germline V gene are SGHKS and YYEKEE (reference sequence). CDR3 region: CASSPGLITDRQYF. CDR3 nucleotide sequence: TGTGCCAGCAGTCCAGGACTTATCACAGATAGGCAGTATTTT.

In this sample, this clonotype turned up many times. The genes are TRBV27 and TRBJ2-7; 8 positions match TRBD1. The trim removed 0 bases at V and 3 bases at J, leaving 4 bases unmatched. This CDR3 is built from 15 residues. Germline V gene data show CDR1 as MNHEY and CDR2 as SMNVEV (reference sequence). The CDR3 bases are TGTGCCAGCAGTTTATCCGGGACAGGTCTCTACGAGCAGTACTTC. This translates into CASSLSGTGLYEQYF.

This clonotype was counted many times. V usage is TRBV24-1 and J usage is TRBJ2-2; D could derive from TRBD1 or TRBD2 (5 bases each). The CDR3 totals 16 residues. Trimming took 3 bases from V and 4 from J, leaving 14 bases between them. Germline values: CDR1 KGHDR, CDR2 SFDVKD. The CDR3: CATSDKKGRITGELFF. Here the CDR3 DNA reads TGTGCCACCAGTGATAAAAAGGGACGGATCACCGGGGAGCTGTTTTTT.

At least ten counts were recorded for this clonotype. This sequence joins TRBV24-1 and TRBJ2-1; D is uncertain. This CDR3 has 12 amino acids. CDR1 is KGHDR and CDR2 is SFDVKD in the germline V gene. V was shortened by 7 bases and J by 12 bases, with 15 bases between the two germline ends. This CDR3 reads CATSSSKTGQFF. The CDR3 DNA reads as TGTGCCACCAGCTCTTCTAAAACTGGGCAGTTCTTC.

This clonotype was observed many times. The genes are TRBV28 and TRBJ1-2; 8 nucleotides align to TRBD1. V trimming: 8 bases; J trimming: 0 bases; junction bases outside the gene matches: 8. The CDR3 sequence is 15 residues long. Germline CDR1 reads MDHEN; CDR2 reads SYDVKM. CDR3 sequence (DNA): TGTGCCAGCCTATCCGGACAGGGAGCTAACTATGGCTACACCTTC. This gives the protein CASLSGQGANYGYTF.

This clonotype was detected many times. The chain is built from TRBV20-1 and TRBJ1-2, with D maybe TRBD1 (5 bases). The CDR3 sequence is 11 residues long. Germline lookup yields CDR1 DFQATT and CDR2 SNEGSKA (reference sequence). Trimming left V 6 bases short and J 8 bases short, with 13 bases between. CDR3 sequence (DNA): TGCAGTGCCTCCGACAGAGGCGGCTACACCTTC. It specifies CSASDRGGYTF.

There are many counts of this clonotype. This chain uses TRBV3-1 with TRBJ2-7; TRBD2 aligns across 11 bases. The CDR3 covers 14 residues. Unmatched junction bases numbered 7, after V lost 6 bases and J lost 6 bases. Germline V gene sequence: CDR1 LGHDT, CDR2 YNNKEL (reference sequence). The CDR3 bases are TGTGCCAGCAGACTGACTAGCGGGGCGGTCGAGCAGTACTTC. Amino acid sequence: CASRLTSGAVEQYF.

This clonotype was detected ten times or more. This sequence joins TRBV20-1 and TRBJ2-5; 10 bases align to TRBD2. The length of the CDR3 is 14 residues. CDR1 DFQATT and CDR2 SNEGSKA come from the germline V gene (reference sequence). Trimming at V came to 4 bases and at J to 4 bases, leaving 6 bases not matched to a gene. The CDR3, as DNA: TGCAGTGCTACCCTAGCGGGAGTGGGAGAGACCCAGTACTTC. It translates to CSATLAGVGETQYF.